This TCR beta chain was recorded in a study of blood T cell repertoires in COVID-19. Across the whole study: From the United States, Italy and Spain came samples of acute and convalescent COVID-19. T cells, B-cell-depleted T cells, or PBMCs supplied cDNA or gDNA.

V lost 1 base and J lost 6, with 15 bases in between. This CDR3 is built from 15 residues. CDR1 is SGHVS and CDR2 is FNYEAQ in the germline V gene. In the original workflow: Amplification with reference gene primers provided the estimates of nucleated cell counts. Profiling relied on immunoSEQ multiplex PCR, and the TCRdb table lists in-frame clones only, not all of them. V and J calls and clone size come straight from that table; D and trimming were deduced from the DNA. Of about 310,000 clones in the sample, around 86% were seen once. This clonotype originated in a man between 45 and 60 years old with active or convalescent COVID-19. The chain combines TRBV7-6 with TRBJ1-1; D remains unclear. Material: peripheral blood. The DNA of the CDR3 is TGTGCCAGCAGCTTAGGAGAGGACGGGAGCCCTGAAGCTTTCTTT. Protein product: CASSLGEDGSPEAFF.